This T cell receptor beta chain appears in the sequencing data of a study of technical replicates of blood from a few donors. This clone was observed a single time. Sequenced by immunoSEQ multiplex PCR; TCRdb stores in-frame clones only, minus some. This sample carries under 95,000 clones, roughly 94% of them seen once, and the ten largest clones take approximately 0.24%. CDR3 length equals 17 residues. Germline V gene sequence: CDR1 MGHDK, CDR2 SYGVNS. The V end lost 10 bases, the J end lost 0 bases, and 22 bases lay between the germline ends. The clonotype originates from a human donor in good health. The rearrangement joins TRBV25-1 to TRBJ2-1; D ambiguous. Sequenced sample: T cells isolated from PBMCs. CDR3 nucleotides: TGTGCCACCCAAAAGTTTGGAGCCCAGAGCTCCTACAATGAGCAGTTCTTC. As protein: CATQKFGAQSSYNEQFF.